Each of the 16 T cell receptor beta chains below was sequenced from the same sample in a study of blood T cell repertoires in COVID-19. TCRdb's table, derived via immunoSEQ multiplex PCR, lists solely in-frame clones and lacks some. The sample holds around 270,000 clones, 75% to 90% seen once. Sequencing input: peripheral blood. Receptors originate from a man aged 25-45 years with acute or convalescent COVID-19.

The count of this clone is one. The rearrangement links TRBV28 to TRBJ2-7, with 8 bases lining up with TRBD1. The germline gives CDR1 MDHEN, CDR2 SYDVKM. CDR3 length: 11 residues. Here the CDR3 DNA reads TGTGTCATCCAGGGGGCGTACGAGCAGTACTTC. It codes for CVIQGAYEQYF.

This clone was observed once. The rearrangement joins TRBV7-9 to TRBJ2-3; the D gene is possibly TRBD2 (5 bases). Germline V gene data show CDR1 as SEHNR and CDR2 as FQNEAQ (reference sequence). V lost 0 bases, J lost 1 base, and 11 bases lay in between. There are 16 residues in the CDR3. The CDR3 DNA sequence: TGTGCCAGCAGCTTAGCGACGAGGGTCGGCACAGATACGCAGTATTTT. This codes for CASSLATRVGTDTQYF.

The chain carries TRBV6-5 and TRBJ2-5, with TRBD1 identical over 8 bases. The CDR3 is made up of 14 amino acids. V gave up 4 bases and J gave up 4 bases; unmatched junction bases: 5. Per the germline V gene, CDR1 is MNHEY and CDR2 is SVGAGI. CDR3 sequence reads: CASSLTGGVETQYF. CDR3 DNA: TGTGCCAGCAGTTTAACAGGGGGAGTAGAGACCCAGTACTTC.

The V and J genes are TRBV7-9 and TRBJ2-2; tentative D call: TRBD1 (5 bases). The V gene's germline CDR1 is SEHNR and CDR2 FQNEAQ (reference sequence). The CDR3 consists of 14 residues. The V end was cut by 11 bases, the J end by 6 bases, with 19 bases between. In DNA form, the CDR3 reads TGTGCCGGACAAGTGATGAAGCTGGCCGGGGAGCTGTTTTTT. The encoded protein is CAGQVMKLAGELFF.

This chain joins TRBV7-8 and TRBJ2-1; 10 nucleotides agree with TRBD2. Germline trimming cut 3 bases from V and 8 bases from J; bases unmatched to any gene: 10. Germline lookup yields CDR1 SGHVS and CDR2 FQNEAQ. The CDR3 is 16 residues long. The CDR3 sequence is CASSFKSGGASDEQFF. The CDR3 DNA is TGTGCCAGCAGCTTCAAAAGCGGGGGGGCCTCGGATGAGCAGTTCTTC.

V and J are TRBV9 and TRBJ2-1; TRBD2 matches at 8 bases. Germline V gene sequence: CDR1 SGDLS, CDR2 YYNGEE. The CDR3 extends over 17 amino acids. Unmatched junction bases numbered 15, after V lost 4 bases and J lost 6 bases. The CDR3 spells CASSPTLGLALGNEQFF. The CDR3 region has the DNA TGTGCCAGCAGCCCCACCCTCGGACTAGCCCTTGGCAATGAGCAGTTCTTC.

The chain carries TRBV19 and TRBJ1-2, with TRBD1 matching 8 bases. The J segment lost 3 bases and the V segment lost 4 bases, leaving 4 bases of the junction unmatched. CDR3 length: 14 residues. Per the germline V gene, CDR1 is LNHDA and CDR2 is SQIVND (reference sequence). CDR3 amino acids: CASSRPGQDYGYTF. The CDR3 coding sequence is TGTGCCAGTAGTAGGCCGGGACAGGACTATGGCTACACCTTC.

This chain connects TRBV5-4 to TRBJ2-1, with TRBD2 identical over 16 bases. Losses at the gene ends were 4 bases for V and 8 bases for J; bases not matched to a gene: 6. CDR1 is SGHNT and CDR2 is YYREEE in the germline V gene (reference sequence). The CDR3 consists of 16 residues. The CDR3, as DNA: TGTGCCAGCAGCGCCCCGGGACTAGCGGGAGGGGATGAGCAGTTCTTC. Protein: CASSAPGLAGGDEQFF.

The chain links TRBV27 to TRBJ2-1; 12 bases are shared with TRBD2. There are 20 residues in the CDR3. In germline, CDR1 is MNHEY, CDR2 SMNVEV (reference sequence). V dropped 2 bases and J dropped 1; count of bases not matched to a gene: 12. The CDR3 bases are TGTGCCAGCAGTTTAGCCCCCCCCACTAGCGGGAGGTGGTCCTACAATGAGCAGTTCTTC. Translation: CASSLAPPTSGRWSYNEQFF.

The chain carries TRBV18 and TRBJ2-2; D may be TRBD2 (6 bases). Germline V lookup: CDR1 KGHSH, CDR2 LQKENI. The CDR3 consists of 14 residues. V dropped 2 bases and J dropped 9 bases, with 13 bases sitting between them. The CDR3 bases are TGTGCCAGCTCACCAGAATCGGGGGACTGGGAGCTGTTTTTT. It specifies CASSPESGDWELFF.

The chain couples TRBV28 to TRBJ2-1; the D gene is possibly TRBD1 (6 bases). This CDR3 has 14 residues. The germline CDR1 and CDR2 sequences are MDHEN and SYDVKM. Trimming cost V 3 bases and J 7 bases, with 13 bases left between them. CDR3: CASSFPRQVNEQFF. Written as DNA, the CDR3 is TGTGCCAGCAGTTTCCCCAGACAGGTAAATGAGCAGTTCTTC.

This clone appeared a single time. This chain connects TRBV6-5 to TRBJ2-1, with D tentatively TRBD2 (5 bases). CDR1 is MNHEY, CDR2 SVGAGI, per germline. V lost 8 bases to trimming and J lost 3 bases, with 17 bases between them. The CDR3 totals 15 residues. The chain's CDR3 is CASSTYHGVYNEQFF. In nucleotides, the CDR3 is TGTGCCAGCTCAACTTACCACGGGGTCTACAATGAGCAGTTCTTC.

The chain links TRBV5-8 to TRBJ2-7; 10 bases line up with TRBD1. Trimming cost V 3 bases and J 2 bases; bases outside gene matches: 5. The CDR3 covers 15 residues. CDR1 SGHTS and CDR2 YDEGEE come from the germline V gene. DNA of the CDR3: TGTGCCAGCAGCTACCTCGGACAGGGGGCCTACGAGCAGTACTTC. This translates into CASSYLGQGAYEQYF.

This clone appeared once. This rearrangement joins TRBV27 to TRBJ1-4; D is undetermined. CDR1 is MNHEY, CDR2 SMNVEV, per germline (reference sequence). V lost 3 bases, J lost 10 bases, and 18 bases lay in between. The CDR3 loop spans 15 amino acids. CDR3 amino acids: CASSFRSTSAGKLFF. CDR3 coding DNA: TGTGCCAGCAGTTTTAGGTCGACGTCGGCAGGAAAACTGTTTTTT.

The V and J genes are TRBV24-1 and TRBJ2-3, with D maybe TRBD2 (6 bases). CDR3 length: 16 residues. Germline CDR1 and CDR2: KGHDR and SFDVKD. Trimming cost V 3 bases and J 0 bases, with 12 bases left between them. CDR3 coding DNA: TGTGCCACCAGTGATAGCCGGGAGTTCAGCACAGATACGCAGTATTTT. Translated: CATSDSREFSTDTQYF.

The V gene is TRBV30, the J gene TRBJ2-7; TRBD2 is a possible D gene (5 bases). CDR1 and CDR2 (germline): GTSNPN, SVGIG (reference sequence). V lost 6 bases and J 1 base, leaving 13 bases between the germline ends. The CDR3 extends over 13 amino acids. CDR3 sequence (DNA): TGTGCCTGCACGGACTTCCCATCCTACGAGCAGTACTTC. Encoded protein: CACTDFPSYEQYF.